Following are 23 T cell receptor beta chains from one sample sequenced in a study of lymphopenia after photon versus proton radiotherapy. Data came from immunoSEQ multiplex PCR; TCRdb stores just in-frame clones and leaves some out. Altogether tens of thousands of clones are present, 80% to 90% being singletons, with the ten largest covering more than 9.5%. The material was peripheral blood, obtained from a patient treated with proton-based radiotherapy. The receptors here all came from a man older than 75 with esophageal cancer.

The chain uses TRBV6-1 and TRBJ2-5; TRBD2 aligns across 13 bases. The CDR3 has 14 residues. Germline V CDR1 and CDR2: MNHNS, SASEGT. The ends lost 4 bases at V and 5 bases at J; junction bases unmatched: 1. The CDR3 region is CASSVLAGGETQYF. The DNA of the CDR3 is TGTGCCAGCAGTGTACTAGCGGGAGGGGAGACCCAGTACTTC.

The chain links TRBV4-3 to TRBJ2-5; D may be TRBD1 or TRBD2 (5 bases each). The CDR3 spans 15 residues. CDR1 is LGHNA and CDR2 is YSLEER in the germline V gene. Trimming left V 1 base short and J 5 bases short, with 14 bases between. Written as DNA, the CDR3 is TGCGCCAGCAGCCAAGGGTGGGGGATAGGGGAGACCCAGTACTTC. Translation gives CASSQGWGIGETQYF.

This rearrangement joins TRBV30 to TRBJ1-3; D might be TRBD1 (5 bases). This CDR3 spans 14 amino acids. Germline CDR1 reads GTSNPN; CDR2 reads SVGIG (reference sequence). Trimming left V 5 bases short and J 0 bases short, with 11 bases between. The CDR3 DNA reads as TGTGCCTGGGGAGGGGACTTCTCTGGAAACACCATATATTTT. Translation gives CAWGGDFSGNTIYF. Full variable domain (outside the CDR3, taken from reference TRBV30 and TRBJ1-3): SQTIHQWPATLVQPVGSPLSLECTVEGTSNPNLYWYRQAAGRGLQLLFYSVGIGQISSEVPQNLSASRPQDRQFILSSKKLLLSDSGFYLCAWGGDFSGNTIYFGEGSWLTVV.

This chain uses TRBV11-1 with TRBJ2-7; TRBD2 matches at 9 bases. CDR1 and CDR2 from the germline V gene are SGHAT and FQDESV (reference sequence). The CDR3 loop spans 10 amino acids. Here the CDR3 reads CASGGYEQYF. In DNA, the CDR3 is TGTGCGAGCGGGGGGTACGAGCAGTACTTC.

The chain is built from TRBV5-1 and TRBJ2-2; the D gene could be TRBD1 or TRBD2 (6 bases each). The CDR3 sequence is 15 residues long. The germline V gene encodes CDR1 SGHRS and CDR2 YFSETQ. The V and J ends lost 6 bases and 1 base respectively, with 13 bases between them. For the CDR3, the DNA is TGCGCCAGCATCGGGGGCTCAGGGAACACCGGGGAGCTGTTTTTT. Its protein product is CASIGGSGNTGELFF.

DNA for the CDR3: TGTGCCAGCAGCCGACTCACAGAGGACTACGAGCAGTACTTC. It yields the protein CASSRLTEDYEQYF. This chain connects TRBV7-9 to TRBJ2-7; D remains ambiguous. This CDR3 is 14 amino acids long. V was clipped by 5 bases and J by 3 bases, with 14 bases between them. From germline, CDR1 is SEHNR and CDR2 FQNEAQ (reference sequence).

CDR3 loop: CASSLGAGGTDTQYF. The CDR3 DNA follows: TGTGCCAGCAGCTTAGGGGCAGGGGGCACAGATACGCAGTATTTT. The chain combines TRBV7-9 with TRBJ2-3, with D tentatively TRBD1 (6 bases). Germline lookup yields CDR1 SEHNR and CDR2 FQNEAQ (reference sequence). There are 15 residues in the CDR3. V lost 1 base and J lost 1, with 9 bases in between.

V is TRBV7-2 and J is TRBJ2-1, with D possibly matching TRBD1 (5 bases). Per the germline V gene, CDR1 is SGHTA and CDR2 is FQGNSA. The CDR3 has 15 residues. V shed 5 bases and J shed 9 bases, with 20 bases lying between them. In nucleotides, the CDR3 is TGTGCCAGCAGCATTAAACTGGGCTCAACAGGTGAGCAGTTCTTC. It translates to CASSIKLGSTGEQFF.

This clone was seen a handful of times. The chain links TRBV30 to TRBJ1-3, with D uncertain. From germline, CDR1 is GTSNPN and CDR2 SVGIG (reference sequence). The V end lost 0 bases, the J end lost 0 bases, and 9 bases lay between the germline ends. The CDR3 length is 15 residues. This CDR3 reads CAWSVRRSSGNTIYF. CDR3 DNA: TGTGCCTGGAGTGTACGTAGGAGCTCTGGAAACACCATATATTTT.

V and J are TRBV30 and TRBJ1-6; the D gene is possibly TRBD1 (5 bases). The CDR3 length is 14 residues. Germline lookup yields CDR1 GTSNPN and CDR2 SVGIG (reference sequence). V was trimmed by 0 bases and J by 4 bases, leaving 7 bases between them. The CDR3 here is CAWSVRGYNSPLHF. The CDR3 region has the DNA TGTGCCTGGAGTGTACGGGGGTATAATTCACCCCTCCACTTT.

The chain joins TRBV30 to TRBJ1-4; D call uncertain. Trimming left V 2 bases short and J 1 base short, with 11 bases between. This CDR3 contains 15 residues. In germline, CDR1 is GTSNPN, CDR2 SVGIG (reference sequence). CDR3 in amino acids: CAWSLREGTNEKLFF. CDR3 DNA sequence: TGTGCCTGGAGTCTACGGGAGGGAACTAATGAAAAACTGTTTTTT.

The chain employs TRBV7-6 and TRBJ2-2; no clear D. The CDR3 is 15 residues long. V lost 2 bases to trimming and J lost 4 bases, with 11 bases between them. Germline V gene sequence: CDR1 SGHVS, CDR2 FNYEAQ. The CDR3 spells CASSLTATGTGELFF. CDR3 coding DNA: TGTGCCAGCAGCTTAACGGCGACGGGCACCGGGGAGCTGTTTTTT.

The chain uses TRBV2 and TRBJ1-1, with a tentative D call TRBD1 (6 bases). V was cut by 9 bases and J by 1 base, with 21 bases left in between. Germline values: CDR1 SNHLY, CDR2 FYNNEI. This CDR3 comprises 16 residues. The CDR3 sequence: CARDSRTVGTNTEAFF. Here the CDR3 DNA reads TGTGCCAGAGATTCCCGGACAGTGGGTACGAACACTGAAGCTTTCTTT.

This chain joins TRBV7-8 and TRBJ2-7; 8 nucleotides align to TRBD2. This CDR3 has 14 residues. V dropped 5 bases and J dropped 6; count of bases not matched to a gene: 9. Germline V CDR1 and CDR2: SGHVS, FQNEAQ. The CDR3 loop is CASSLREGSIEQYF. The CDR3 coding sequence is TGTGCCAGCAGCCTACGGGAGGGGTCGATCGAGCAGTACTTC.

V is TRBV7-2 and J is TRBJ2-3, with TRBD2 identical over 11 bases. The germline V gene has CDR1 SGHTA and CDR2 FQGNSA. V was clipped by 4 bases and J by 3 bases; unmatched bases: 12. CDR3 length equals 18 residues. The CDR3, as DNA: TGTGCCAGCAGCTCCCGTGGTAGCGGGGGGGCCGCGACAGATACGCAGTATTTT. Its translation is CASSSRGSGGAATDTQYF.

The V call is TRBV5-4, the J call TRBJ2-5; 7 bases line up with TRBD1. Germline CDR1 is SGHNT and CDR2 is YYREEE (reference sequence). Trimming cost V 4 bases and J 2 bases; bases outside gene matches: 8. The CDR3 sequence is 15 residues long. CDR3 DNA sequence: TGTGCCAGCAGCCTGGATCCGGGACAGCAAGAGACCCAGTACTTC. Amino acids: CASSLDPGQQETQYF. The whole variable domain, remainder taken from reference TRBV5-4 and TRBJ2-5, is ETGVTQSPTHLIKTRGQQVTLRCSSQSGHNTVSWYQQALGQGPQFIFQYYREEENGRGNFPPRFSGLQFPNYSSELNVNALELDDSALYLCASSLDPGQQETQYFGPGTRLLVL.

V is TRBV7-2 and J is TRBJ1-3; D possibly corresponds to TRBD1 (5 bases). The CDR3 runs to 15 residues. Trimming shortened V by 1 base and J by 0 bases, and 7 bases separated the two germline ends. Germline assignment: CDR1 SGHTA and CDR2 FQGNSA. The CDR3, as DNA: TGTGCCAGCAGCTTAGTCGGGGGCTCTGGAAACACCATATATTTT. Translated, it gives CASSLVGGSGNTIYF.

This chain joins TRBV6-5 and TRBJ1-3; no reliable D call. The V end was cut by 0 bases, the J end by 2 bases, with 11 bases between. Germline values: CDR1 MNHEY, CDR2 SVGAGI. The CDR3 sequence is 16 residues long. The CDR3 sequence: CASSYSSGSPGNTIYF. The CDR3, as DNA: TGTGCCAGCAGTTACTCGTCGGGTAGCCCTGGAAACACCATATATTTT.

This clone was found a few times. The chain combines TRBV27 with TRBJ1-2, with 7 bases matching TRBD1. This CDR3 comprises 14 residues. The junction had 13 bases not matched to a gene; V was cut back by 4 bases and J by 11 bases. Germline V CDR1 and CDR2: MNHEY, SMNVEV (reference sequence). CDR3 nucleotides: TGTGCCAGCAGTTCATATCGATCGGGGGACAGATACACCTTC. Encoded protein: CASSSYRSGDRYTF.

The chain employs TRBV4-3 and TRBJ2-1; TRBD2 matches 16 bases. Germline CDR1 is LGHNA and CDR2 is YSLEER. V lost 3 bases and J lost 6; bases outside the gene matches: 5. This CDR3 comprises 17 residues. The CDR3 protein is CASSHGTSGRAGNEQFF. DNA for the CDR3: TGCGCCAGCAGCCACGGGACTAGCGGGAGGGCCGGCAATGAGCAGTTCTTC.

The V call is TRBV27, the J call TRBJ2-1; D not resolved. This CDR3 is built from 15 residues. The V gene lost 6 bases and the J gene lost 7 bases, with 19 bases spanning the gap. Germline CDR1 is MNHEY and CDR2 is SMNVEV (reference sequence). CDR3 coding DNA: TGTGCCAGCAGACCAACTAACTCTCTACAGAATGAGCAGTTCTTC. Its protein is CASRPTNSLQNEQFF.

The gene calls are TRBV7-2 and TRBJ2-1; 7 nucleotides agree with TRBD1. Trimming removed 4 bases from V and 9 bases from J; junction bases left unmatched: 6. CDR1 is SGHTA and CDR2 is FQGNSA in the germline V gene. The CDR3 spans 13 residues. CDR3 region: CASSSYRGGEQFF. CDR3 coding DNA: TGTGCCAGCAGCTCCTACAGGGGCGGTGAGCAGTTCTTC.

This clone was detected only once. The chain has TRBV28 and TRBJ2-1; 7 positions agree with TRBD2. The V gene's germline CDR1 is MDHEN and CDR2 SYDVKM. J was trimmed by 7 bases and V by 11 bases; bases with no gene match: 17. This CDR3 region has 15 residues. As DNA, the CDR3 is TGTGCCGCCATAGGGCGGGAGTGGATCGGAAATGAGCAGTTCTTC. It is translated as CAAIGREWIGNEQFF.